The rows below give T cell receptor beta chains drawn from one sample of a study of T cell changes during pregnancy in multiple sclerosis. TCRdb's table, derived via immunoSEQ multiplex PCR, lists solely in-frame clones and lacks some. The table includes 60,000 or so clones, 70% to 90% detected once. Sequenced material: peripheral blood, taken in the first trimester of pregnancy. The source of these receptors is a female donor with multiple sclerosis, enrolled in a pregnancy study. CDR3s include the opening cysteine and the closing phenylalanine or tryptophan. D genes are given only for firm matches. The size of a clone is reported for some rows only, either as once, few or many, or as a class for expanded clones.

>TRBJ1-2|TRBV4-3|.|.
TGCGCCAGCAGCCAAGGTCAGGGGAGCTATGGCTACACCTTC
CASSQGQGSYGYTF
>TRBJ1-5|TRBV25-1|.|TRBD1
TGTGCCAGCAGTCCGGGACAGGGACTCTATCAGCCCCAGCATTTT
CASSPGQGLYQPQHF
>TRBJ2-7|TRBV5-1|.|.
TGCGCCAGCAGCTTGCAGGGGACCTACGAGCAGTACTTC
CASSLQGTYEQYF
>TRBJ2-7|TRBV29-1|few|TRBD2
TGCAGCGCTACCCCGGGTCGGGAGGGCGCCTACGAGCAGTACTTC
CSATPGREGAYEQYF
>TRBJ1-4|TRBV7-3|.|.
TGTGCCAGCAGCCCAGGAAGGGGCTTGGGAGAAAAACTGTTTTTT
CASSPGRGLGEKLFF
>TRBJ1-1|TRBV20-1|many|TRBD1
TGCAGTGCTGGACAGGGGGCTGAAGCTTTCTTT
CSAGQGAEAFF
>TRBJ2-5|TRBV9|.|TRBD2
TGTGCCAGCAGCCGAACTAGCGGGGCGCAAGAGACCCAGTACTTC
CASSRTSGAQETQYF
>TRBJ2-5|TRBV6-5|.|.
TGTGCCAGCAGTTTGGGCGTTACCCAAGAGACCCAGTACTTC
CASSLGVTQETQYF
>TRBJ2-3|TRBV5-1|.|TRBD2
TGCGCCAGCAGCCTGGGACTAGCGGGAGGCTTGTATACGCAGTATTTT
CASSLGLAGGLYTQYF
>TRBJ1-1|TRBV7-2|.|.
TGTGCCAGCAGCTTGGGGGACGACAGGGAAGCTTTCTTT
CASSLGDDREAFF
>TRBJ1-4|TRBV5-8|.|.
TGTGCCAGCAGCTTTTGGGGGGTTGGAGGTGAAAAACTGTTTTTT
CASSFWGVGGEKLFF
>TRBJ2-3|TRBV13|.|TRBD1
TGTGCCAGCAGCACGCCGGGACAGGGGACAGATACGCAGTATTTT
CASSTPGQGTDTQYF
>TRBJ1-2|TRBV19|.|.
TGTGCCAGTAGGGCGGGGGGATATGGCTACACCTTC
CASRAGGYGYTF
>TRBJ2-7|TRBV5-1|.|TRBD1
TGCGCCAGCAGTTCCTACGGGACAGGGGGCTCGCACGAGCAGTACTTC
CASSSYGTGGSHEQYF
>TRBJ2-2|TRBV11-2|.|.
TGTGCCAGCAGCTTAGTTGGCACCAACACCGGGGAGCTGTTTTTT
CASSLVGTNTGELFF
>TRBJ1-1|TRBV11-3|.|.
TGTGCCAGCAGCCCACAGGGGAACACTGAAGCTTTCTTT
CASSPQGNTEAFF
>TRBJ2-2|TRBV7-2|.|TRBD2
TGTGCCAGCAGCGACGGACTAGCGGGAGCTTTCACCGGGGAGCTGTTTTTT
CASSDGLAGAFTGELFF
>TRBJ2-1|TRBV29-1|.|TRBD2
TGCAGCGTTGAACGAGCGGGGGATGAGCAGTTCTTC
CSVERAGDEQFF
>TRBJ2-1|TRBV5-1|.|.
TGCGCCAGCACCCCCGGGGTACACGATGAGCAGTTCTTC
CASTPGVHDEQFF
>TRBJ1-1|TRBV27|.|TRBD1
TGTGCCAGCAGGATAAGGGAACAGGGGGCTGAAGCTTTCTTT
CASRIREQGAEAFF
>TRBJ2-1|TRBV27|few|TRBD1
TGTGCCAGCAGTTTCCCGGGACAGGGGGAAGAGCAGTTCTTC
CASSFPGQGEEQFF
>TRBJ2-7|TRBV27|.|.
TGTGCCAGCAGTTTAGGGGGACTTCGCGCTTACGAGCAGTACTTC
CASSLGGLRAYEQYF
>TRBJ2-3|TRBV7-7|.|.
TGTGCCAGCAGCCAGAATCCTAGCACAGATACGCAGTATTTT
CASSQNPSTDTQYF